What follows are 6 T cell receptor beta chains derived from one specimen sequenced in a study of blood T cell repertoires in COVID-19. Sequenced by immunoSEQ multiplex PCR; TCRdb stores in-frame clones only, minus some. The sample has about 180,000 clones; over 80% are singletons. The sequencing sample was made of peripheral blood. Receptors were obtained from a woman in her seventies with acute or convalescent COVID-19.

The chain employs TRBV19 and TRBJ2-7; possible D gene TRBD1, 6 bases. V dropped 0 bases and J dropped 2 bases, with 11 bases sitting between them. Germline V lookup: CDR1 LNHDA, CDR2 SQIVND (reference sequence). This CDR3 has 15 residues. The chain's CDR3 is CASSIDPDSAYEQYF. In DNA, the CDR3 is TGTGCCAGTAGTATAGATCCGGACAGCGCCTACGAGCAGTACTTC.

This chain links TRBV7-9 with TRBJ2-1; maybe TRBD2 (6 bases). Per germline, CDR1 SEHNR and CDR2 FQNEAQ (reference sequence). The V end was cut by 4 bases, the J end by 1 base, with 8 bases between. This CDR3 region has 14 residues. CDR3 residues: CASSWGVSYNEQFF. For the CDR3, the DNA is TGTGCCAGCAGCTGGGGGGTGTCCTACAATGAGCAGTTCTTC.

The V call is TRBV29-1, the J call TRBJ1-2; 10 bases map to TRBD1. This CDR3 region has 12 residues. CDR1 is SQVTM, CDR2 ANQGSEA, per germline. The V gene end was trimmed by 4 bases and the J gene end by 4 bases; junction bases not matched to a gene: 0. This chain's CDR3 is CSVGTGGYGYTF. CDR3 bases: TGCAGCGTTGGGACAGGGGGCTATGGCTACACCTTC.

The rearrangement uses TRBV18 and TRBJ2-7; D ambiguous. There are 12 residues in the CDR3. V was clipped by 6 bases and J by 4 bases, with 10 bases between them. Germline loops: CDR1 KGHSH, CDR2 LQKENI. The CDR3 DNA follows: TGTGCCAGCTCCCTCGTGGAGTACGAGCAGTACTTC. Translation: CASSLVEYEQYF.

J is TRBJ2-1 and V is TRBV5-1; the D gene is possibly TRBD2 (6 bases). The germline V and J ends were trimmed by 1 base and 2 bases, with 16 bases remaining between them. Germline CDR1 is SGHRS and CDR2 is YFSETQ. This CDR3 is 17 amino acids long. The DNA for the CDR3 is TGCGCCAGCAGCTTGTCACTTCCCGGGGGTACCTACAATGAGCAGTTCTTC. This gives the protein CASSLSLPGGTYNEQFF.

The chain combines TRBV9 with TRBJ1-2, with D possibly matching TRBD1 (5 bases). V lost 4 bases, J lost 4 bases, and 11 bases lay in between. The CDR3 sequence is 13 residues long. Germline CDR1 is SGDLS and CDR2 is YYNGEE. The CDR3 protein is CASSPGQGYGYTF. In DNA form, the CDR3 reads TGTGCCAGCAGCCCCGGCCAGGGCTATGGCTACACCTTC.